A single sample gave rise to the 5 T cell receptor beta chains below, sequenced in a study of blood T cell repertoires in COVID-19 (dated by TCRdb to about 2020). The library came from the immunoSEQ multiplex PCR assay. TCRdb limited this immuneACCESS table to in-frame rearrangements with V and J called. A share of clones is missing; checked studies link under half to unresolved V genes, and the rest is unexplained. In all, the sample holds around 52,000 clones, and around four fifths of those were seen once. The biggest ten clones account for roughly 5.2% of the sample. The sample taken for sequencing was peripheral blood. All receptors come from a human donor in a cohort sampled during active COVID-19.

The rearrangement links TRBV28 to TRBJ2-5; 8 positions match TRBD1. Germline V gene data show CDR1 as MDHEN and CDR2 as SYDVKM. Trimming removed 5 bases from V and 2 bases from J; junction bases left unmatched: 7. CDR3 length: 15 amino acids. Here the CDR3 DNA reads TGTGCCAGCAGTCCCGGTGACAGGGGACAAGAGACCCAGTACTTC. It yields the protein CASSPGDRGQETQYF.

The V call is TRBV9, the J call TRBJ2-3, with TRBD1 identical over 11 bases. V trimming: 0 bases; J trimming: 2 bases; junction bases outside the gene matches: 5. CDR3 length: 17 amino acids. CDR1 and CDR2 from the germline V gene are SGDLS and YYNGEE. The CDR3 here is CASSVGGTGGFTDTQYF. The CDR3 DNA sequence: TGTGCCAGCAGCGTAGGAGGGACAGGGGGTTTCACAGATACGCAGTATTTT.

The chain recombines TRBV19 with TRBJ2-1, with TRBD1 matching 8 bases. The CDR3 is 16 residues long. With V trimmed by 2 bases and J by 5 bases, 8 bases remained unmatched. CDR1 and CDR2 from the germline V gene are LNHDA and SQIVND (reference sequence). CDR3 coding DNA: TGTGCCAGTAGTATACTCGGGACAGGTAGAGACAATGAGCAGTTCTTC. Translating it yields CASSILGTGRDNEQFF. Together with reference TRBV19 and TRBJ2-1, the CDR3 gives the full variable domain: DGGITQSPKYLFRKEGQNVTLSCEQNLNHDAMYWYRQDPGQGLRLIYYSQIVNDFQKGDIAEGYSVSREKKESFPLTVTSAQKNPTAFYLCASSILGTGRDNEQFFGPGTRLTVL.

The chain links TRBV7-8 to TRBJ1-1; D possibly corresponds to TRBD1 (5 bases). Per germline, CDR1 SGHVS and CDR2 FQNEAQ. The CDR3 is 17 residues long. The V end was cut by 0 bases, the J end by 7 bases, with 21 bases between. The CDR3 sequence: CASSLAGLKPLSGEAFF. The CDR3 DNA follows: TGTGCCAGCAGCTTAGCGGGACTAAAGCCACTCTCTGGTGAAGCTTTCTTT.

J is TRBJ2-7 and V is TRBV2; D uncertain. The germline V and J ends were trimmed by 7 bases and 4 bases, with 14 bases remaining between them. Germline V CDR1 and CDR2: SNHLY, FYNNEI. This CDR3 has 13 residues. CDR3 sequence (DNA): TGTGCCAGCAACCTCGCGGTAACATACGAGCAGTACTTC. Its protein is CASNLAVTYEQYF.